This T cell receptor (beta chain) was found in a study of T cells in Graves' hyperthyroidism and ophthalmopathy. Study-level findings and limits: Ophthalmopathy was told apart from stable hyperthyroidism by a 13 V-J model.

Trimming removed 5 bases at V and 3 bases at J, with 8 bases between. Germline CDR1 and CDR2: MNHEY and SMNVEV (reference sequence). The CDR3 sequence is 14 residues long. Criteria for exclusion of patients were uncontrolled infection, other autoimmune disease, pregnancy or lactation. The source of the PBMCs was around 10 ml of fresh peripheral blood. What was amplified from RNA transcripts were TCR beta CDR3 regions. The study used the HTBI primer set for a first-round RT-PCR of the TCR CDR3. A single record per CDR3 protein comes from TCRdb applying MiXCR to the multiplex PCR reads. The data contain about 600,000 distinct CDR3 sequences, 14% of them singletons. The table lists this clonotype with a few counts. Its antigen is still unknown.

V usage is TRBV27 and J usage is TRBJ1-6; D call uncertain. The TCR comes from a woman aged 18-29 years with Graves' ophthalmopathy. Sequences were obtained from blood. CDR3 residues: CASSSYYYNSPLHF. CDR3 bases: TGTGCCAGCAGTAGCTATTACTATAATTCACCCCTCCACTTT.